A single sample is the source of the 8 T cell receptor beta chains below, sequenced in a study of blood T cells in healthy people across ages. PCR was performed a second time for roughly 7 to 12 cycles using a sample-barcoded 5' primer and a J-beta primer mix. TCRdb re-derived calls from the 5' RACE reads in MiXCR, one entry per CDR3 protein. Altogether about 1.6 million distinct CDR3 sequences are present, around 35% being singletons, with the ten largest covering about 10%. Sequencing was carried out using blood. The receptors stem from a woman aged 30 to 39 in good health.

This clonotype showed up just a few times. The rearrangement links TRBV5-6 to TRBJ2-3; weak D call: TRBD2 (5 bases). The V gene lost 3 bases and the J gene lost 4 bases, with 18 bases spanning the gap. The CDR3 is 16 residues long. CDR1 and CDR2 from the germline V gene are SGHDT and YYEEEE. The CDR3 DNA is TGTGCCAGCAGCTCCATCCCGGGGTATTACTCAGATACGCAGTATTTT. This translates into CASSSIPGYYSDTQYF.

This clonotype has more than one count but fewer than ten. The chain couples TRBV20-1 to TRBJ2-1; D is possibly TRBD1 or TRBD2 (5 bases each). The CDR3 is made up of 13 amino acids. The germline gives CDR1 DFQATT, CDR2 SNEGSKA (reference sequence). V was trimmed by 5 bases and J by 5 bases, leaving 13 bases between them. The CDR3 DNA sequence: TGCAGTGCTTACCGGGACGAAAACAATGAGCAGTTCTTC. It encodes CSAYRDENNEQFF.

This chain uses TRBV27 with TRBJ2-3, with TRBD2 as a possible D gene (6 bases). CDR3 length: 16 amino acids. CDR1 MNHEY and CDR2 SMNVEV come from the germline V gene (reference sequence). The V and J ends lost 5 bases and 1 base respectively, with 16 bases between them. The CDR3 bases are TGTGCCAGCAGTCAAATCCGGGAGATCGGCACAGATACGCAGTATTTT. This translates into CASSQIREIGTDTQYF.

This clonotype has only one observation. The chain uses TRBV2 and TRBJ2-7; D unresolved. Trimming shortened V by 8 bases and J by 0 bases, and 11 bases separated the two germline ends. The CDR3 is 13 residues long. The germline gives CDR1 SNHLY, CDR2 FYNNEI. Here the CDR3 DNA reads TGTGCCAGCGCCCCGACGCCCTCCTACGAGCAGTACTTC. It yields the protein CASAPTPSYEQYF.

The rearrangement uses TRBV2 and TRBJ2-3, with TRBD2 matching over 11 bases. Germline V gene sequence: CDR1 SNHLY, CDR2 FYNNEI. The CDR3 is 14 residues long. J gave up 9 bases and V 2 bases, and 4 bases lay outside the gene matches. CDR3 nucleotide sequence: TGTGCCAGCAGTGAACGACTAGCGGGGCAAACGCAGTATTTT. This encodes CASSERLAGQTQYF. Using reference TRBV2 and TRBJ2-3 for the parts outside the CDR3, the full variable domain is EPEVTQTPSHQVTQMGQEVILRCVPISNHLYFYWYRQILGQKVEFLVSFYNNEISEKSEIFDDQFSVERPDGSNFTLKIRSTKLEDSAMYFCASSERLAGQTQYFGPGTRLTVL.

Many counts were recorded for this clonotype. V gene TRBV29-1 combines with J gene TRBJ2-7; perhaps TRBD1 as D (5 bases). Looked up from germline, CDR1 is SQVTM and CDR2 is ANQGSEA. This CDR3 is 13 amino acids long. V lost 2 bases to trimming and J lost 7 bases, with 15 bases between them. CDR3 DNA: TGCAGCGTTGAAAGGGCAGGGTTAAGGGAGCAGTACTTC. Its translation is CSVERAGLREQYF.

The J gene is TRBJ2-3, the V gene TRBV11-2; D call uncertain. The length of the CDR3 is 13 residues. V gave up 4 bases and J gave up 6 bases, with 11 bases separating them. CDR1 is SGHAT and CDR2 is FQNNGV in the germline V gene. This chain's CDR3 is CASSSPIWDTQYF. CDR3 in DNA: TGTGCCAGCAGCTCCCCTATCTGGGATACGCAGTATTTT.

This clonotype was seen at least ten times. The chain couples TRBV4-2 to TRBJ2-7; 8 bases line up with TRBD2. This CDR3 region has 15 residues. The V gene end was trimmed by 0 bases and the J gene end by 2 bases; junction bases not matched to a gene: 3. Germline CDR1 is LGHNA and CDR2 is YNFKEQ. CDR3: CASSQDFSGAYEQYF. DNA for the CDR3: TGTGCCAGCAGCCAAGATTTTAGCGGGGCCTACGAGCAGTACTTC.